This T cell receptor (beta chain) came from a study of a mutant IDH1 vaccine in newly diagnosed glioma. As for the study in general: Initiation of the vaccine course occurred 4-6 weeks after radiotherapy alone, or alongside temozolomide cycles. The therapy given earlier, which was standard therapy, consisted of radiotherapy, temozolomide, or both, and most of the patients received both.

This CDR3 is 14 amino acids long. The germline V and J ends were trimmed by 7 bases and 8 bases, with 18 bases remaining between them. Germline CDR1 MNHNY, CDR2 SVGAGI (reference sequence). About this clone: Its specificity is unknown.

Repertoires were generated with immunoSEQ multiplex PCR, while TCRdb's copy carries only in-frame clones and drops some. The repertoire has some 45,000 clones, around 83% of them found once; the top ten carry 5.1%. Noted time point: week 35, safety follow-up. It was 300 ug of mutant IDH1 20-mer peptide that made up each vaccine dose, given with topical imiquimod. Eight vaccinations went to patients in weeks 1, 3, 5, 7, 11, 15, 19, 23. New WHO grade 3 or 4 IDH1-mutant, ATRX-lost astrocytomas were present in all donors. This clonotype originated in a woman in her forties or fifties with glioma. Here the sequenced sample was PBMCs, taken from a glioma patient whose treatment included an IDH1 peptide vaccine. V is TRBV6-6 and J is TRBJ1-5, with D unresolved. The CDR3: CASTTAEGGEPQHF. CDR3 in DNA: TGTGCCAGCACCACGGCAGAGGGCGGGGAGCCCCAGCATTTT.